These 7 T cell receptor beta chains originate from one sample sequenced in a study of CD8 T cells in ankylosing spondylitis. TCRdb itself ran the 5' RACE reads through MiXCR, one entry per CDR3 protein. The sample lists approximately 130,000 distinct CDR3 sequences; over 9.5% were seen once. Material for sequencing was blood, either unsorted or a sorted T cell fraction (not recorded which). The receptors derive from a female donor with ankylosing spondylitis or in good health (not recorded which).

This clonotype has a count of ten or more. V usage is TRBV7-8 and J usage is TRBJ2-3, with TRBD2 as a possible D gene (6 bases). Germline V gene data show CDR1 as SGHVS and CDR2 as FQNEAQ. The CDR3 sequence is 15 residues long. V was shortened by 1 base and J by 5 bases, with 13 bases between the two germline ends. The CDR3 spells CASSLGGGAGDTQYF. CDR3 bases: TGTGCCAGCAGCTTAGGGGGCGGGGCGGGAGATACGCAGTATTTT.

This clonotype has a count of ten or more. The chain combines TRBV11-3 with TRBJ2-2; 7 nucleotides agree with TRBD2. V shed 6 bases, J shed 4 bases, and the junction held 8 bases outside the gene matches. Germline assignment: CDR1 SGHNT and CDR2 YENEEA. This CDR3 spans 15 amino acids. CDR3: CASSYSSGFTGELFF. The CDR3 nucleotides are TGTGCCAGCAGTTATTCTAGCGGCTTCACCGGGGAGCTGTTTTTT.

This clonotype was recorded many times. The chain links TRBV12-3 or TRBV12-4 to TRBJ2-5; perhaps TRBD2 as D (5 bases). V lost 8 bases and J lost 1, with 14 bases in between. The CDR3 consists of 14 residues. DNA of the CDR3: TGTGCCAGCGGGCAGCTGACTATCCAAGAGACCCAGTACTTC. This translates into CASGQLTIQETQYF.

Many counts were recorded for this clonotype. The CDR3 bases are TGTGCCAGCACTCGGACTAGTTCAACCTACGAGCAGTACTTC. Its translation: CASTRTSSTYEQYF. The J gene is TRBJ2-7, the V gene TRBV3-1, with 7 bases aligning to TRBD2. Germline V gene lookup returns CDR1 LGHDT and CDR2 YNNKEL (reference sequence). The CDR3 spans 14 residues. The V segment lost 7 bases and the J segment 2 bases; nucleotides outside the gene matches: 8.

At least ten counts were recorded for this clonotype. The chain couples TRBV15 to TRBJ2-7; TRBD2 aligns across 9 bases. V lost 1 base to trimming and J lost 4 bases; unmatched junction nucleotides: 8. The CDR3 loop spans 16 amino acids. Germline-derived CDR1 and CDR2 are LNHNV and YYDKDF (reference sequence). The CDR3 sequence: CATSRAPGTSRYEQYF. The CDR3 DNA is TGTGCCACCAGCAGAGCCCCCGGGACTAGCAGGTACGAGCAGTACTTC.

This clonotype came up many times. The chain links TRBV14 to TRBJ1-4; D perhaps matches TRBD1 (6 bases). CDR1 and CDR2 (germline): SGHDN, FVKESK. The CDR3 contains 14 residues. Between the trimmed V and J ends, which lost 10 bases and 8 bases, there was a span of 20 bases. In nucleotides, the CDR3 is TGTGCCACCCCAATACAGGGACGTTCAGAAAAACTGTTTTTT. Translated, it gives CATPIQGRSEKLFF.

The table lists this clonotype with many counts. This chain joins TRBV14 and TRBJ1-2, with D uncertain. The CDR3 contains 13 residues. Germline CDR1 SGHDN, CDR2 FVKESK. Trimming left V 4 bases short and J 8 bases short, with 14 bases between. CDR3 nucleotide sequence: TGTGCCAGCAGCCTGGCGCTCCTGGGGGGCTACACCTTC. Translated, it gives CASSLALLGGYTF.